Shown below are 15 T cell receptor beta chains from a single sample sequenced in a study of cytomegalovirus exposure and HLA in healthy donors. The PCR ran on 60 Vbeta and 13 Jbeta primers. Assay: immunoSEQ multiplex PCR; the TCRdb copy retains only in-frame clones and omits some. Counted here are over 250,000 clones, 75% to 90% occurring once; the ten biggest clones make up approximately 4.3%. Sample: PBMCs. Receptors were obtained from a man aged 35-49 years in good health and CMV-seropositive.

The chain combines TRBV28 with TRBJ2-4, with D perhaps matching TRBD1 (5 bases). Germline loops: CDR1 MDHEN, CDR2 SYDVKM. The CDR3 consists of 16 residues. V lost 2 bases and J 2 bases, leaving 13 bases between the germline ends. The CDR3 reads CASSLQFRETKNIQYF. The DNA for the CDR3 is TGTGCCAGCAGTTTACAGTTCAGGGAAACCAAAAACATTCAGTACTTC.

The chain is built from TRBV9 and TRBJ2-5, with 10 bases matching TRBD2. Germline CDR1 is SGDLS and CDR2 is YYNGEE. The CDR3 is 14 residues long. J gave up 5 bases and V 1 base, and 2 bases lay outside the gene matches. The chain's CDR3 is CASSVSTSGETQYF. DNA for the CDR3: TGTGCCAGCAGCGTATCGACTAGCGGGGAGACCCAGTACTTC.

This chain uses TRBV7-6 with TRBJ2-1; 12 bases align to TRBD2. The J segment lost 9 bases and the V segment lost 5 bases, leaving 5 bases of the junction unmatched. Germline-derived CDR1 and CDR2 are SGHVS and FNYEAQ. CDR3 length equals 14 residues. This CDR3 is CASSIGLAGTEQFF. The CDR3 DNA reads TGTGCCAGCAGCATTGGACTAGCGGGAACTGAGCAGTTCTTC.

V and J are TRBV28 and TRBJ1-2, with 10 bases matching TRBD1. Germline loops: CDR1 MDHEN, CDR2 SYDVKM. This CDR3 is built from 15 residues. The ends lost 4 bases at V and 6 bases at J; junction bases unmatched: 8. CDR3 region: CASSSTGGAVNGYTF. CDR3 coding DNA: TGTGCCAGCAGTTCGACAGGGGGCGCGGTTAATGGCTACACCTTC.

The CDR3 nucleotides are TGTGCCAGCAGTGAAGGTCGGACACCCGACCAGACCCAGTACTTC. This translates into CASSEGRTPDQTQYF. V is TRBV2 and J is TRBJ2-5; D possibly corresponds to TRBD1 (5 bases). This CDR3 contains 15 residues. Germline CDR1 and CDR2: SNHLY and FYNNEI. V lost 1 base and J 6 bases, leaving 15 bases between the germline ends.

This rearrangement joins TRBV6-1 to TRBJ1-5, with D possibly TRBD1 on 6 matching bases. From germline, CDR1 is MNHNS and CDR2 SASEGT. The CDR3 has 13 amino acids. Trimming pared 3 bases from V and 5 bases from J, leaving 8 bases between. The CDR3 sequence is CASSDTGHQPQHF. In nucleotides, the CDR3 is TGTGCCAGCAGTGATACAGGGCATCAGCCCCAGCATTTT.

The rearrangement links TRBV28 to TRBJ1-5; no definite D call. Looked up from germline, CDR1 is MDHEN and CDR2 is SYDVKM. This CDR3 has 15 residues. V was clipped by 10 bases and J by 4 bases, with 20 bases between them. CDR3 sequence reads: CAISFPGGRNQPQHF. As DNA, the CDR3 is TGTGCCATTTCCTTTCCGGGAGGGCGGAATCAGCCCCAGCATTTT.

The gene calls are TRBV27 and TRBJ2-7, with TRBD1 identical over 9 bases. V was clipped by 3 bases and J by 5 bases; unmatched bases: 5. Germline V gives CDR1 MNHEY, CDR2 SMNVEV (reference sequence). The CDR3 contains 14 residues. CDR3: CASSFGTGFDEQYF. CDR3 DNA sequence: TGTGCCAGCAGTTTCGGGACAGGGTTTGACGAGCAGTACTTC.

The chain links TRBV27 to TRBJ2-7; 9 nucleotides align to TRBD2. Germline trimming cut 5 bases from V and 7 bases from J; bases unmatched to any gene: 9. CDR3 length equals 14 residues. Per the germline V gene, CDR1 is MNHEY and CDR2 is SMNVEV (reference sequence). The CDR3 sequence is CASSPVAGVEEQYF. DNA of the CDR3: TGTGCCAGCAGTCCCGTAGCGGGAGTGGAAGAGCAGTACTTC.

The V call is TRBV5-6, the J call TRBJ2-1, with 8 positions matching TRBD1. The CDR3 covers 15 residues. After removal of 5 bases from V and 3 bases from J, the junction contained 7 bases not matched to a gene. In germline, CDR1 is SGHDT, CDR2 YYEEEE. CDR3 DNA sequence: TGTGCCAGCAGATGGACAGGGTCCGGCTACAATGAGCAGTTCTTC. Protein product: CASRWTGSGYNEQFF.

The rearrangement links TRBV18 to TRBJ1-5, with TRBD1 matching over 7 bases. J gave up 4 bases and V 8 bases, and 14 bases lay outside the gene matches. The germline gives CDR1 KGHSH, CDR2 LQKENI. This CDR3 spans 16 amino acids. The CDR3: CASAQGKTGRNQPQHF. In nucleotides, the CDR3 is TGTGCCAGCGCACAGGGAAAGACAGGGAGGAATCAGCCCCAGCATTTT.

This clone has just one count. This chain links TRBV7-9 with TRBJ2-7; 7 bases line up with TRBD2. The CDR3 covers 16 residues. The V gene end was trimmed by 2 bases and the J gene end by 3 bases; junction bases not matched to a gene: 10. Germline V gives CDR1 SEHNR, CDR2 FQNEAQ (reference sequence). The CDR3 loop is CASSLRTSGGGYEQYF. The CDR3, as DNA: TGTGCCAGCAGCTTAAGGACATCTGGGGGGGGCTACGAGCAGTACTTC.

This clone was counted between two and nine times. CDR3 sequence: CASGGGVANYGYTF. The CDR3 coding sequence is TGTGCCAGCGGGGGGGGAGTAGCTAACTATGGCTACACCTTC. The chain has TRBV2 and TRBJ1-2; D perhaps matches TRBD1 (5 bases). The CDR3 length is 14 residues. Trimming stripped 8 bases from V and 0 bases from J, with 13 bases between. CDR1 and CDR2 (germline): SNHLY, FYNNEI.

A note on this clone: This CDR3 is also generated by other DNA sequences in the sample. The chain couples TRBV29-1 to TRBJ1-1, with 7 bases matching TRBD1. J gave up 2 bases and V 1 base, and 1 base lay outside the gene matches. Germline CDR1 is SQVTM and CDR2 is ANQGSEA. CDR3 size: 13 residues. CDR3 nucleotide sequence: TGCAGCGTTGAAGCAGGGGGAAACACTGAAGCTTTCTTT. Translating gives CSVEAGGNTEAFF. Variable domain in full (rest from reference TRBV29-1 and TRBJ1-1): SAVISQKPSRDICQRGTSLTIQCQVDSQVTMMFWYRQQPGQSLTLIATANQGSEATYESGFVIDKFPISRPNLTFSTLTVSNMSPEDSSIYLCSVEAGGNTEAFFGQGTRLTVV.

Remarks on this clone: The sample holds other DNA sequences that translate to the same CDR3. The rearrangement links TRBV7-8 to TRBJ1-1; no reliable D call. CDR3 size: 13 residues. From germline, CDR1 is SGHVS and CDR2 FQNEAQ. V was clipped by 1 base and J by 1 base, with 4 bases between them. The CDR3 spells CASSLGRNTEAFF. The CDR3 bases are TGTGCCAGCAGCTTAGGGAGGAACACTGAAGCTTTCTTT.